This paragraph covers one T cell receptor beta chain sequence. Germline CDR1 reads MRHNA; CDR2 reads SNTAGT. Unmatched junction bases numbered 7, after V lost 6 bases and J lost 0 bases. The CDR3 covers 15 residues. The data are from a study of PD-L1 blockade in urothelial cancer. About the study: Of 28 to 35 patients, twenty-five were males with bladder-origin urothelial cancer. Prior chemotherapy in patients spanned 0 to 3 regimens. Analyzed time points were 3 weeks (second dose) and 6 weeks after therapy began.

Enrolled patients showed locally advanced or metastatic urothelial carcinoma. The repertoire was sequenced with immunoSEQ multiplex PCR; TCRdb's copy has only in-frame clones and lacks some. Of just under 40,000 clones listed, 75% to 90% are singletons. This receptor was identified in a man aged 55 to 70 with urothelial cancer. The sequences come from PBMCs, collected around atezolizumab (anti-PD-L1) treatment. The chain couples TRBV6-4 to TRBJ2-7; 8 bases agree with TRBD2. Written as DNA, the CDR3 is TGTGCCAGCAGCGATATAGCGGGAAACTCCTACGAGCAGTACTTC. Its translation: CASSDIAGNSYEQYF.